This T cell receptor beta chain comes out of a study of T cells after yellow fever vaccination. Regarding the study as a whole: Of the clonotypes, a small share occurred in both CD4 and CD8 compartments. Highly abundant clonotypes carried over from the bulk population could end up in FACS-sorted repertoires as contaminants. The secondary response was weaker but peaked faster, day 5 versus 15.

This clonotype was recorded a few times. Its antigen remains unknown. J gave up 7 bases and V 2 bases, and 6 bases lay outside the gene matches. CDR1 is MGHRA and CDR2 is YSYEKL in the germline V gene. The CDR3 has 15 amino acids. Template switching by 5'RACE produced TCR cDNA, adding a universal primer site and UMIs. Via MiXCR, TCRdb re-called the 5' RACE reads, giving one row per CDR3 protein. Among a few hundred thousand distinct CDR3 sequences, about 8.7% were seen once, and the ten largest hold more than 15%. The TCR sequence derives from a man aged 18 to 35 who received the YFV17D yellow fever vaccine. Sequences were derived from PBMCs, sampled on the day of the first yellow fever vaccination. The chain has TRBV4-1 and TRBJ2-1, with 9 bases that match TRBD2. DNA of the CDR3: TGCGCCAGCAGCCAATTACCGCGGGGGGGGAATGAGCAGTTCTTC. Translated, it gives CASSQLPRGGNEQFF.